The clone carrying this T cell receptor (beta chain) was detected a few times. V was clipped by 5 bases and J by 0 bases, with 23 bases between them. Germline lookup yields CDR1 SGHTA and CDR2 FQGNSA. CDR3 length: 19 residues. In the study's own analysis: Reference gene primers were amplified, and this amplification served to estimate nucleated cell counts. Using immunoSEQ multiplex PCR, the repertoire was profiled, and TCRdb retains in-frame clones only, with some absent. Clone size and V and J calls were adopted from that table, with D and trimming inferred from the DNA. The sample has some 160,000 clones; around 81% are singletons. This specimen comes from a study of blood T cell repertoires in COVID-19. Study as a whole: Material from acute and convalescent COVID-19 was sourced from the United States, Italy and Spain. Sample material is recorded as cDNA or gDNA derived from T cells, B-cell-depleted T cells, or PBMCs.

This sequence was found in a woman aged 50 to 60 with acute or convalescent COVID-19. Sequencing input: peripheral blood. The chain is built from TRBV7-2 and TRBJ1-3; possible D gene TRBD1, 5 bases. Here the CDR3 reads CASSRVGGFSLLSGNTIYF. The CDR3 DNA reads TGTGCCAGCAGCAGAGTGGGGGGGTTTTCACTCCTCTCTGGAAACACCATATATTTT.